This T cell receptor (beta chain) comes out of a study of blood T cells in healthy people across ages. Study-wide points: Age advanced and TCR beta diversity per million T cells fell, roughly linearly. Whereas aged donors had fewer naive CD4+ cells, long-lived donors had more of them and higher diversity.

Aged roughly 6 to 100, donors were systemically healthy Caucasians from Russia. This clonotype was seen more than once but under ten times. Its antigen is unknown. The authors ran a second PCR of roughly 6 to 12 cycles using a sample-barcoded 5' primer and a J-beta primer mix. Tags on each cDNA molecule came from a template-switch adaptor with 12 random nucleotides. Using its own MiXCR run on the 5' RACE reads, TCRdb lists one record per CDR3 protein. This table holds under 950,000 distinct CDR3 sequences, 22% found once. The CDR3 covers 16 residues. Germline lookup yields CDR1 KGHSH and CDR2 LQKENI. V dropped 1 base and J dropped 2 bases, with 13 bases sitting between them.

The TCR comes from an older man in good health. The specimen was blood. The chain couples TRBV18 to TRBJ2-3; D is unclear. The CDR3 DNA is TGTGCCAGCTCACCACTCAACCGAGATACCACAGATACGCAGTATTTT. Protein: CASSPLNRDTTDTQYF.